This T cell receptor (beta chain) stems from a study of blood T cell repertoires in COVID-19. Study as a whole: T cells, B-cell-depleted T cells, or PBMCs provided the cDNA or gDNA that served as material.

Per the original methods: Estimated nucleated cell counts came from reference gene primer amplification. Generated by immunoSEQ multiplex PCR, the TCRdb table keeps only in-frame clones and is missing some. V, J and clone size derive from that table, while D and trimming were established from the DNA sequence. The repertoire has 250,000 to 350,000 clones, around 87% of them found once; the top ten carry less than 9.5%. Trimming cost V 5 bases and J 4 bases, with 14 bases left between them. Per germline, CDR1 SEHNR and CDR2 FQNEAQ (reference sequence). CDR3 size: 14 residues. The sequencing sample was made of peripheral blood. This chain connects TRBV7-9 to TRBJ1-2, with D uncertain. The TCR was taken from a woman aged 45-65 years who had recovered from COVID-19. The CDR3 loop reads CASSHTQVAYGYTF. DNA for the CDR3: TGTGCCAGCAGCCACACGCAGGTGGCCTATGGCTACACCTTC.